Below, one TCR beta chain is given with its context. Its target is not known. Antigen-specific CD4+ T cells expanded by the ViraFEST assay with viral peptide pools were then sequenced. Cells that had been cultured for roughly 9 days were the source of isolated CD4+ T cells. Between March and December 2020, the person had a SARS-CoV-2 infection that PCR confirmed. Peptides at 10 ug/ml and IL-2 at 10 IU/ml were added to fewer than 2.5 million PBMC per well. This sample was included in a study of vaccination effects on CD4 cells after COVID-19. Overall study findings and caveats: New vaccine-induced clones were the main type among post-vaccine spike-reactive clones in convalescents.

This CDR3 spans 15 amino acids. CDR1 is SGHNT and CDR2 is YENEEA in the germline V gene. Trimming cost V 0 bases and J 5 bases, with 10 bases left between them. The data were produced by immunoSEQ multiplex PCR, yet TCRdb's version contains in-frame clones alone and is incomplete. The data contain 20,000 to 25,000 clones, more than 70% of them singletons. The rearrangement uses TRBV11-3 and TRBJ2-2; either TRBD1 or TRBD2 may supply D (5 bases each). The TCR sequence derives from a human donor who had a prior SARS-CoV-2 infection. The sequencing here drew on CD4+ T cells from PBMCs cultured with a peptide pool, taken before COVID-19 vaccination. The CDR3 nucleotides read TGTGCCAGCAGCTTAGATCTCGGGGCAACCGGGGAGCTGTTTTTT. This encodes CASSLDLGATGELFF.